Listed below are T cell receptor beta chains from one sample, sequenced in a study of CD4 T cell repertoires in COVID-19. Sequenced by immunoSEQ multiplex PCR; TCRdb stores in-frame clones only, minus some. The table records approximately 75,000 clones, approximately 83% of them present only once. The sequencing used CD4+ T cells from peripheral blood, collected after recovery from COVID-19. The receptors were gathered from a human donor who had COVID-19. CDR3s leave out the opening cysteine and the closing phenylalanine or tryptophan. Rows may omit the clone size; those that give it use once, few, many or a size class.

>TRBV5-1|TRBJ1-4|few
ASSTDRGDEKLF
>TRBV10-1|TRBJ2-1|NA
ASSIRTSGREQF
>TRBV5-4|TRBJ2-1|once
ASSLATDSDEQF
>TRBV9|TRBJ2-1|NA
ASSSGGSGYNEQF
>TRBV16|TRBJ1-3|few
ASTTNSGNTIY
>TRBV6-5|TRBJ1-5|NA
ASSYSEGNQPQH
>TRBV30|TRBJ1-2|once
AWSVRRGGLNGYT
>TRBV28|TRBJ1-5|NA
ASTTGPQPQH
>TRBV5-6|TRBJ2-3|NA
ASSTAGTSGRLTDTQY
>TRBV14|TRBJ2-7|NA
ASSQANSAYEQY
>TRBV7-2|TRBJ2-7|NA
ASSPGTGFYEQY
>TRBV5-1|TRBJ2-1|few
ASSLDGGPYNEQF
>TRBV19|TRBJ1-2|NA
ASRGDRKPPNYGYT
>TRBV27|TRBJ2-5|many
ASSWTGSGETQY
>TRBV7-3|TRBJ2-1|NA
ASSPKPGLAGGPYNEQF
>TRBV9|TRBJ2-7|many
ASSVKSGVDYEQY
>TRBV13|TRBJ1-4|NA
ASSLGQGVQSGEKLF
>TRBV6-5|TRBJ1-2|NA
ASSPPNPSYGYT
>TRBV7-8|TRBJ2-5|few
ASSSLTGRGETQY
>TRBV9|TRBJ2-3|NA
ASSEWDRGQGTQY
>TRBV30|TRBJ1-3|NA
AWSRGSSGNTIY
>TRBV27|TRBJ2-2|NA
ASTLLGRNTGELF
>TRBV24-1|TRBJ2-1|few
ATSDSQTSGSSYNEQF
>TRBV3-1/TRBV3-2|TRBJ2-1|NA
ASSREGREQF
>TRBV9|TRBJ2-3|NA
ASRAPSGRTDTQY
>TRBV11-1|TRBJ2-7|NA
ATSTSGGRYEQY
>TRBV11-3|TRBJ2-5|NA
ASSLGTPEETQY
>TRBV12-3/TRBV12-4|TRBJ2-5|NA
ASSLGQKETQY
>TRBV2|TRBJ2-1|NA
AISGTGNNEQF
>TRBV7-2|TRBJ2-7|NA
ASRLGAGPYEQY
>TRBV19|TRBJ1-4|NA
ASSIQTGGTEKLF
>TRBV3-1/TRBV3-2|TRBJ2-1|NA
ASSQDPLSGGANEQF
>TRBV11-3|TRBJ1-1|few
ASSSGAMNTEAF
>TRBV14|TRBJ1-1|NA
ASSQVGAGEAF
>TRBV7-9|TRBJ1-5|few
ASSLDGGPQH
>TRBV6-5|TRBJ1-1|few
APKVRDEAF
>TRBV11-2|TRBJ1-4|NA
ASSLSTGGEGEKLF
>TRBV21-1|TRBJ1-5|once
ATDGRRGSNQPQH
>TRBV6-5|TRBJ1-6|few
ASSQSPKAYSPLH
>TRBV28|TRBJ2-7|once
ASSYGLYEQY
>TRBV7-2|TRBJ2-7|NA
ASSLEAARAGRAYEQY
>TRBV11-3|TRBJ2-3|NA
ASSGPGDTQY
>TRBV3-1/TRBV3-2|TRBJ2-7|NA
ASSQWGAGGPYEQY
>TRBV11-3|TRBJ2-4|NA
ASTLGCDRGQRENIQY
>TRBV7-9|TRBJ1-4|few
ASSYGGTNEKLF
>TRBV2|TRBJ2-7|NA
ASTIPGTGAGEQY
>TRBV6-4|TRBJ2-1|few
ASSTTREGEQF
>TRBV18|TRBJ2-5|NA
ASSPVSGTGGETQY
>TRBV7-6|TRBJ2-2|NA
ASSPSIGGARTGELF
>TRBV19|TRBJ2-7|NA
ASSPGGLVEVKH
>TRBV15|TRBJ1-6|once
ATGNLGIGPLH
>TRBV5-1|TRBJ2-2|NA
ASSLSIRDRGLSGELF
>TRBV9|TRBJ2-7|NA
ASSVEAGRTYEQY
>TRBV4-1|TRBJ2-1|few
ASSQGGVTYNEQF
>TRBV4-1|TRBJ1-1|NA
ASSQAGGPSLNTEAF
>TRBV2|TRBJ2-3|NA
ASSSQGLTDTQY
>TRBV11-1|TRBJ2-4|NA
ASSSEGQLAKNIQY
>TRBV14|TRBJ2-5|NA
ASSQVGVRGETQY
>TRBV18|TRBJ1-3|NA
ASSPGTERTGNTIY